A single sample is the source of the 25 T cell receptor beta chains below, sequenced in a study of cytomegalovirus exposure and HLA in healthy donors. 60 Vbeta and 13 Jbeta primers were used in PCR. Repertoires were generated with immunoSEQ multiplex PCR, while TCRdb's copy carries only in-frame clones and drops some. The repertoire holds around 130,000 clones, with roughly four fifths as singletons. The source material was PBMCs. These receptors were obtained from a girl aged 2-9 years in good health and CMV-seronegative.

The rearrangement uses TRBV14 and TRBJ2-7; D might be TRBD2 (5 bases). Germline CDR1 SGHDN, CDR2 FVKESK. CDR3 length equals 13 residues. The V end was cut by 4 bases, the J end by 4 bases, with 11 bases between. The CDR3 DNA reads TGTGCCAGCAGCCGATCGGGAAATTACGAGCAGTACTTC. This gives the protein CASSRSGNYEQYF.

This chain uses TRBV5-1 with TRBJ2-2; D is unclear. The CDR3 extends over 17 amino acids. The germline V and J ends were trimmed by 0 bases and 3 bases, with 15 bases remaining between them. Germline CDR1 is SGHRS and CDR2 is YFSETQ. The CDR3 loop is CASSLDPGGRYTGELFF. CDR3 nucleotide sequence: TGCGCCAGCAGCTTGGACCCCGGCGGCAGATACACCGGGGAGCTGTTTTTT.

V gene TRBV23-1 combines with J gene TRBJ2-5; 8 positions match TRBD1. The DNA end lines up better with TRBJ2-7; the J call may be wrong. TRBV23-1 is classed as an ORF, of uncertain function. There are 14 residues in the CDR3. The CDR3 loop reads CASLLDRDPYEQYF. The CDR3, as DNA: TGCGCCAGCCTATTGGACAGGGATCCCTACGAGCAGTACTTC.

The V gene is TRBV7-8, the J gene TRBJ1-1; no definite D call. The V end was cut by 4 bases, the J end by 0 bases, with 18 bases between. This CDR3 region has 17 residues. The germline V gene has CDR1 SGHVS and CDR2 FQNEAQ. Written as DNA, the CDR3 is TGTGCCAGCAGCTCGACGGGAGGATCTAGGTTGAACACTGAAGCTTTCTTT. This sequence encodes CASSSTGGSRLNTEAFF.

The chain recombines TRBV4-1 with TRBJ2-5, with D possibly matching TRBD1 (6 bases). The end of the DNA is better explained by TRBJ2-7, so the J call may be wrong. The germline V gene has CDR1 MGHRA and CDR2 YSYEKL. CDR3 length equals 14 residues. CDR3 region: CASSLMGDTYEQYF. CDR3 bases: TGCGCCAGCAGCCTCATGGGGGACACCTACGAGCAGTACTTC.

A single count supports this clone. The chain uses TRBV7-3 and TRBJ2-1; TRBD2 matches at 8 bases. The V gene's germline CDR1 is SGHTA and CDR2 FQGTGA. The CDR3 covers 16 residues. The V gene end was trimmed by 4 bases and the J gene end by 10 bases; junction bases not matched to a gene: 15. DNA for the CDR3: TGTGCCAGCAGCTCCGAAGGACCGGGGGGGGTAGGCGAGCAGTTCTTC. Encoded protein: CASSSEGPGGVGEQFF.

The gene calls are TRBV27 and TRBJ2-7; 7 nucleotides agree with TRBD1. The CDR3 runs to 14 residues. After removal of 6 bases from V and 6 bases from J, the junction contained 11 bases not matched to a gene. The V gene's germline CDR1 is MNHEY and CDR2 SMNVEV (reference sequence). CDR3 DNA: TGTGCCAGCAGCTGGGGGACAGATCCCGGCGAGCAGTACTTC. It translates to CASSWGTDPGEQYF.

The J gene is TRBJ2-4, the V gene TRBV4-1; 15 nucleotides match TRBD2. Germline V lookup: CDR1 MGHRA, CDR2 YSYEKL. CDR3 size: 18 residues. With V trimmed by 1 base and J by 6 bases, 7 bases remained unmatched. CDR3 sequence reads: CASSQGLTGLAGGNIQYF. The CDR3 region has the DNA TGCGCCAGCAGCCAAGGTCTCACGGGACTAGCGGGAGGAAACATTCAGTACTTC.

On this clone: This same CDR3 is encoded by further DNA sequences in the sample. V and J are TRBV7-8 and TRBJ2-2, with 7 bases identical to TRBD2. The trim removed 4 bases at V and 5 bases at J, leaving 10 bases unmatched. This CDR3 is built from 16 residues. Germline CDR1 and CDR2: SGHVS and FQNEAQ. CDR3 region: CASSSSSSGPTGELFF. CDR3 coding DNA: TGTGCCAGCAGCTCCTCCAGTAGCGGGCCTACCGGGGAGCTGTTTTTT.

The V gene is TRBV15, the J gene TRBJ2-7; 7 bases agree with TRBD1. Germline V gene sequence: CDR1 LNHNV, CDR2 YYDKDF (reference sequence). V lost 3 bases, J lost 1 base, and 6 bases stayed unmatched. The CDR3 has 15 amino acids. CDR3 sequence (DNA): TGTGCCACCAGCAGTCGGGGACAGTCTTCCTACGAGCAGTACTTC. Its protein product is CATSSRGQSSYEQYF.

This sequence joins TRBV5-6 and TRBJ1-2; the D is unclear. The CDR3 is 11 amino acids. Germline V gives CDR1 SGHDT, CDR2 YYEEEE. Trimming took off 0 bases at V and 9 bases at J, with 6 bases between the two ends. The CDR3 DNA reads TGTGCCAGCAGCTTGGGGCCTCGCTACACCTTC. Protein: CASSLGPRYTF.

CDR3 sequence reads: CASPTRQGQAFF. The CDR3 DNA follows: TGTGCCAGTCCAACCCGGCAGGGTCAAGCTTTCTTT. The rearrangement links TRBV19 to TRBJ1-1; D possibly corresponds to TRBD1 (5 bases). The CDR3 is 12 residues long. Germline values: CDR1 LNHDA, CDR2 SQIVND (reference sequence). V gave up 8 bases and J gave up 9 bases, with 16 bases separating them. The full variable domain, in which reference TRBV19 and TRBJ1-1 provide the parts outside the CDR3, is DGGITQSPKYLFRKEGQNVTLSCEQNLNHDAMYWYRQDPGQGLRLIYYSQIVNDFQKGDIAEGYSVSREKKESFPLTVTSAQKNPTAFYLCASPTRQGQAFFGQGTRLTVV.

This chain joins TRBV19 and TRBJ2-7, with D perhaps matching TRBD2 (7 bases). The CDR3 length is 15 residues. Deletions cut 3 bases from V and 4 bases from J, with 16 bases between. Germline CDR1 and CDR2: LNHDA and SQIVND (reference sequence). CDR3 DNA: TGTGCCAGTAGTATTGCGGGGGCATCGGTGTACGAGCAGTACTTC. Protein product: CASSIAGASVYEQYF.

The chain joins TRBV5-1 to TRBJ2-7; TRBD2 aligns across 8 bases. From germline, CDR1 is SGHRS and CDR2 YFSETQ. The CDR3 has 15 residues. The trim removed 4 bases at V and 5 bases at J, leaving 11 bases unmatched. The CDR3 DNA reads as TGCGCCAGCAGCAGGGGAGCGGGAGTCAACCACGAGCAGTACTTC. This encodes CASSRGAGVNHEQYF.

The V gene is TRBV5-4, the J gene TRBJ2-1; D possibly corresponds to TRBD1 (5 bases). The CDR3 totals 14 residues. V lost 5 bases, J lost 4 bases, and 13 bases lay in between. Germline CDR1 SGHNT, CDR2 YYREEE (reference sequence). As DNA, the CDR3 is TGTGCCAGCAGACTTCAGGGATCTTACAATGAGCAGTTCTTC. Amino acid sequence: CASRLQGSYNEQFF.

This sequence joins TRBV4-3 and TRBJ2-3; unclear D gene. Germline CDR1 is LGHNA and CDR2 is YSLEER. The CDR3 totals 15 residues. The V and J ends lost 1 base and 5 bases respectively, with 13 bases between them. The CDR3 loop reads CASSQAPTGRDTQYF. The CDR3 DNA reads TGCGCCAGCAGCCAAGCCCCGACGGGTAGAGATACGCAGTATTTT.

The chain joins TRBV7-9 to TRBJ1-2; D gene ambiguous. Germline V gene sequence: CDR1 SEHNR, CDR2 FQNEAQ (reference sequence). There are 15 residues in the CDR3. Deletions cut 5 bases from V and 4 bases from J, with 17 bases between. The DNA of the CDR3 is TGTGCCAGCAGCGCGGTGTTGAGCGTTGCCTATGGCTACACCTTC. Protein product: CASSAVLSVAYGYTF.

The CDR3 spells CASSFGTEAFF. Written as DNA, the CDR3 is TGTGCCAGCAGTTTCGGGACTGAAGCTTTCTTT. The chain carries TRBV27 and TRBJ1-1; D gene uncertain. V gave up 3 bases and J gave up 5 bases, with 4 bases separating them. The CDR3 contains 11 residues. CDR1 and CDR2 (germline): MNHEY, SMNVEV (reference sequence).

The rearrangement uses TRBV9 and TRBJ2-2; D possibly corresponds to TRBD1 (5 bases). This CDR3 is 15 amino acids long. CDR1 is SGDLS, CDR2 YYNGEE, per germline. V lost 0 bases, J lost 3 bases, and 9 bases lay in between. CDR3 region: CASSVAVGDTGELFF. CDR3 sequence (DNA): TGTGCCAGCAGCGTAGCGGTAGGGGACACCGGGGAGCTGTTTTTT.

The V and J genes are TRBV28 and TRBJ2-7; D perhaps matches TRBD2 (5 bases). Germline CDR1 reads MDHEN; CDR2 reads SYDVKM. The CDR3 is 14 residues long. Trimming took 2 bases from V and 0 from J, leaving 8 bases between them. The CDR3 loop is CASSLQGSSYEQYF. In DNA, the CDR3 is TGTGCCAGCAGTTTACAAGGGAGCTCCTACGAGCAGTACTTC.

V is TRBV5-1 and J is TRBJ2-3; a possible D gene is TRBD2 (5 bases). Germline values: CDR1 SGHRS, CDR2 YFSETQ. The V and J ends lost 1 base and 7 bases respectively, with 16 bases between them. This CDR3 has 15 amino acids. CDR3 DNA sequence: TGCGCCAGCAGCTTGTCCCTCGGGGAAGGATATACGCAGTATTTT. This gives the protein CASSLSLGEGYTQYF.

The chain carries TRBV19 and TRBJ2-7, with 9 bases identical to TRBD1. The CDR3 covers 14 residues. V dropped 6 bases and J dropped 3; count of bases not matched to a gene: 6. Germline CDR1 is LNHDA and CDR2 is SQIVND (reference sequence). CDR3 sequence (DNA): TGTGCCAGTAGCCTGGACAGGGGAGGCTACGAGCAGTACTTC. It codes for CASSLDRGGYEQYF.

J is TRBJ2-7 and V is TRBV28; TRBD2 agrees at 12 bases. The length of the CDR3 is 15 residues. CDR1 is MDHEN and CDR2 is SYDVKM in the germline V gene. V gave up 6 bases and J gave up 6 bases; unmatched junction bases: 9. Here the CDR3 reads CASSRTSGEGIEQYF. The CDR3 DNA sequence: TGTGCCAGCAGCCGGACTAGCGGGGAAGGGATCGAGCAGTACTTC.

The V and J genes are TRBV5-1 and TRBJ2-5; 9 nucleotides align to TRBD1. The CDR3 totals 16 residues. The ends lost 4 bases at V and 5 bases at J; junction bases unmatched: 12. CDR1 and CDR2 from the germline V gene are SGHRS and YFSETQ. DNA for the CDR3: TGCGCCAGCAGCATACGGACAGGGGACGTTGGGGAGACCCAGTACTTC. Its translation is CASSIRTGDVGETQYF.

The chain recombines TRBV19 with TRBJ1-2, with D perhaps TRBD1 (5 bases). Germline lookup yields CDR1 LNHDA and CDR2 SQIVND (reference sequence). Trimming removed 11 bases from V and 5 bases from J, with 15 bases in between. This CDR3 is 12 amino acids long. In DNA, the CDR3 is TGTGCCGTTCAGGGTGGGGTTTATGGCTACACCTTC. Translated: CAVQGGVYGYTF. Full variable domain (outside the CDR3, taken from reference TRBV19 and TRBJ1-2): DGGITQSPKYLFRKEGQNVTLSCEQNLNHDAMYWYRQDPGQGLRLIYYSQIVNDFQKGDIAEGYSVSREKKESFPLTVTSAQKNPTAFYLCAVQGGVYGYTFGSGTRLTVV.